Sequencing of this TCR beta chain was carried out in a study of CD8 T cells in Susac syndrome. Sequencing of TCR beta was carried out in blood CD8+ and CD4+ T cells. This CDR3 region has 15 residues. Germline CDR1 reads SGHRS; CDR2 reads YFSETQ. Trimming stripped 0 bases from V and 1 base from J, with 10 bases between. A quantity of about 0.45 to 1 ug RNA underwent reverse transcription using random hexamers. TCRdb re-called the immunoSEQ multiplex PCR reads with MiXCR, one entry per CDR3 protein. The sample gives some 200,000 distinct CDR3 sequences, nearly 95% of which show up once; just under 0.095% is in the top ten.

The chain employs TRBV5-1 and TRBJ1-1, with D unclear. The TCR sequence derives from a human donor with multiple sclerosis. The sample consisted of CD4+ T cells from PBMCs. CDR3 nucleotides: TGCGCCAGCAGCTTGGATCCCGGTGGGAACACTGAAGCTTTCTTT. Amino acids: CASSLDPGGNTEAFF.